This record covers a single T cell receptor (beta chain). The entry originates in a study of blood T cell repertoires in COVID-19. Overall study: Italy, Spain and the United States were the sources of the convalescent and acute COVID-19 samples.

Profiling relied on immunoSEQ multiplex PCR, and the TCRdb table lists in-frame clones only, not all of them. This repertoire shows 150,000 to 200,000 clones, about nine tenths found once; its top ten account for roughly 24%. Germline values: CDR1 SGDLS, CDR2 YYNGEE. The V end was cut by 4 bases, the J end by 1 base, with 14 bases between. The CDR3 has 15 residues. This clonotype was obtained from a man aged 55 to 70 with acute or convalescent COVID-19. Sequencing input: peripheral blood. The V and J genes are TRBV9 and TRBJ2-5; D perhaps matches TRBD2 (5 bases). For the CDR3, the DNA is TGTGCCAGCAGCTCAACCGGGCGGGCCCAAGAGACCCAGTACTTC. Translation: CASSSTGRAQETQYF.